This is a list of T cell receptor beta chains from one sample in a study of graft-versus-host responses after intestinal transplantation. Profiled with immunoSEQ multiplex PCR; TCRdb holds only in-frame clones, not every one. The sample holds some 87,000 clones, 90% to 95% seen once. Their cognate antigens are unknown. The specimen was unstimulated CD8+ T cells sorted from spleen or lymph node cells, collected before transplant. Every receptor here comes from a human donor who was the organ donor for an intestinal transplant. The CDR3 runs from the conserved cysteine through the conserved F or W. D genes are given only for firm matches. Clone size is stated in some rows and not others, as once, few, many or a class when expanded.

size	V	J	D	DNA	CDR3
NA	TRBV7-2	TRBJ2-1	TRBD2	TGTGCCAGCAGCTACTTCCCGACTAGCGCGTACAATGAGCAGTTCTTC	CASSYFPTSAYNEQFF
NA	TRBV29-1	TRBJ2-7	TRBD2	TGCAGCGCCACTAGCGGGAGCGGCGAGCAGTACTTC	CSATSGSGEQYF
NA	TRBV5-4	TRBJ1-1	NA	TGTGCCAGCAGCCAACCTACAGGGCCTGTGAGCACTGAAGCTTTCTTT	CASSQPTGPVSTEAFF
NA	TRBV13	TRBJ1-5	NA	TGTGCCAGCAGCTTAGGTCCGGGGCAGCCCCAGCATTTT	CASSLGPGQPQHF
NA	TRBV2	TRBJ2-3	TRBD1	TGTGCCAGCAGTGAAGCGGGACAGGGGGACACAGATACGCAGTATTTT	CASSEAGQGDTDTQYF
NA	TRBV5-1	TRBJ2-1	TRBD2	TGCGCCAGCAGCTTCGGGTTGTACCGGGGCGGGAGGGCCTCTATAGATGAGCAGTTCTTC	CASSFGLYRGGRASIDEQFF
once	TRBV4-1	TRBJ1-5	NA	TGCGCCAGCAGCCACCCGCCAGGGCGATACAATCAGCCCCAGCATTTT	CASSHPPGRYNQPQHF
once	TRBV7-9	TRBJ2-7	NA	TGTGCCAGCAGCTTGCAAGGGGCCGAGCAGTACTTC	CASSLQGAEQYF
NA	TRBV27	TRBJ2-7	NA	TGTGCCAGCAGTTTATTCGGCGAGCAGTACTTC	CASSLFGEQYF
NA	TRBV9	TRBJ2-7	NA	TGTGCCAGCAGCGTAGGACAGAGCTCCTACGAGCAGTACTTC	CASSVGQSSYEQYF
few	TRBV30	TRBJ1-1	NA	TGTGCCTGGAGTGTACTGGGGCGACACACTGAAGCTTTCTTT	CAWSVLGRHTEAFF
NA	TRBV29-1	TRBJ2-4	NA	TGCAGCGTTGCCGGGGGAGGGGGGGGTCATCTCAAAAACATTCAGTACTTC	CSVAGGGGGHLKNIQYF
NA	TRBV10-3	TRBJ2-7	NA	TGTGCCATCGGTAGGCCTAGCGATTCCCCATCCTACGAGCAGTACTTC	CAIGRPSDSPSYEQYF
NA	TRBV7-8	TRBJ2-1	NA	TGTGCCAGCAGCTTAGTGGCGGGCCGATACAATGAGCAGTTCTTC	CASSLVAGRYNEQFF
NA	TRBV11-2	TRBJ2-3	NA	TGTGCCAGCAGTCAGGGGGGCCGCACAGATACGCAGTATTTT	CASSQGGRTDTQYF
NA	TRBV27	TRBJ1-1	TRBD1	TGTGCCAGCAGTTTCACCGGGACAGGGACTGAAGCTTTCTTT	CASSFTGTGTEAFF
NA	TRBV19	TRBJ2-1	NA	TGTGCCAGTAGTATCGGGGTAACCGACAATGAGCAGTTCTTC	CASSIGVTDNEQFF
once	TRBV7-8	TRBJ2-3	TRBD2	TGTGCCAGCAGCCTAAAACTAGCGGGAGTGACAGATACGCAGTATTTT	CASSLKLAGVTDTQYF
NA	TRBV5-4	TRBJ2-7	NA	TGTGCCAGCAGCCCGGGGAGCGGGCAATCCTACGAGCAGTACTTC	CASSPGSGQSYEQYF
once	TRBV10-1	TRBJ1-2	TRBD1	TGCGCCAGCAGGGGACAGACCAACTATGGCTACACCTTC	CASRGQTNYGYTF
NA	TRBV2	TRBJ1-5	NA	TGTGCCAGCAGTGATTTGGAGGGCCCCTCCAATCAGCCCCAGCATTTT	CASSDLEGPSNQPQHF
NA	TRBV5-1	TRBJ2-3	NA	TGCGCCAGCAGCCCAGACAGGTATAACACAGATACGCAGTATTTT	CASSPDRYNTDTQYF
NA	TRBV6-5	TRBJ2-5	TRBD1	TGTGCCAGCAGTTACTCGATGACAGGGGGCCTGGAGACCCAGTACTTC	CASSYSMTGGLETQYF
NA	TRBV6-6	TRBJ2-2	TRBD2	TGTGCCAGCAATTCGGGACTAGCGACGGTGGCCGGGGAGCTGTTTTTT	CASNSGLATVAGELFF
few	TRBV4-1	TRBJ2-7	NA	TGCGCCAGCAGCCAAGTTCCCGGGGACTACGAGCAGTACTTC	CASSQVPGDYEQYF
NA	TRBV6-5	TRBJ2-5	TRBD2	TGTGCCAGCGGAGCGGGGGGATACCAAGAGACCCAGTACTTC	CASGAGGYQETQYF
NA	TRBV9	TRBJ2-1	TRBD1	TGTGCCAGCAGCGTAGGGGAAGGTGGGGACAGGCCTTGGGATGAGCAGTTCTTC	CASSVGEGGDRPWDEQFF
NA	TRBV19	TRBJ1-1	NA	TGTGCCAGTAGTATGTTCCCCACAGGCCCAGGAGCTTTCTTT	CASSMFPTGPGAFF
NA	TRBV5-4	TRBJ1-4	NA	TGTGCCAGCAGCTCTATCCGGGATCCTTCTAGTGAAAAACTGTTTTTT	CASSSIRDPSSEKLFF
NA	TRBV19	TRBJ2-6	NA	TGTGCCAGTAGTCGGTCACTCAACGTCCTGACTTTC	CASSRSLNVLTF
NA	TRBV19	TRBJ1-1	TRBD1	TGTGCCAGTTCCCCCACAGGGGGGACTGAAGCTTTCTTT	CASSPTGGTEAFF
NA	TRBV4-1	TRBJ1-5	TRBD1	TGCGCCAGCAGCCAAGTGGGAACAGGGGCCAATCAGCCCCAGCATTTT	CASSQVGTGANQPQHF